A single sample is the source of the 14 T cell receptor beta chains below, sequenced in a study of metastatic and nonmetastatic thyroid tumors. Patients were all untreated before their thyroid surgery. TCRdb re-analyzed the PCR reads using MiXCR. The sample has 25,000 to 35,000 clones, more than 15% seen once; the top ten hold about 4.6%. Sequenced material: blood. The source is a female donor with papillary thyroid cancer or a benign thyroid nodule (not recorded which). Some clones in this sample may be carry-over from other donors' samples.

This clone was seen a handful of times. The rearrangement uses TRBV6-4 and TRBJ2-2, with D possibly matching TRBD2 (6 bases). V shed 5 bases and J shed 5 bases, with 15 bases lying between them. The germline V gene has CDR1 MRHNA and CDR2 SNTAGT. The CDR3 loop spans 15 amino acids. The CDR3 reads CASSTSVAATGELFF. The CDR3 DNA follows: TGTGCCAGCAGTACCAGCGTAGCGGCGACCGGGGAGCTGTTTTTT.

This clone appeared a few times. This chain uses TRBV6-1 with TRBJ2-7; 8 bases line up with TRBD2. The CDR3 length is 12 residues. The junction had 4 bases not matched to a gene; V was cut back by 5 bases and J by 7 bases. Germline CDR1 MNHNS, CDR2 SASEGT. CDR3 in DNA: TGTGCCAGCAGTAGTTTAGCGGGAGAGCAGTACTTC. Its translation: CASSSLAGEQYF.

This clone appeared many times. The chain links TRBV9 to TRBJ2-7, with D possibly being TRBD2 (6 bases). From germline, CDR1 is SGDLS and CDR2 YYNGEE. The CDR3 contains 16 residues. Trimming cost V 0 bases and J 0 bases, with 13 bases left between them. In DNA form, the CDR3 reads TGTGCCAGCAGCGTAGGGGTAGCGGCGAACTCCTACGAGCAGTACTTC. It yields the protein CASSVGVAANSYEQYF.

This clone was seen ten or more times. The CDR3 spells CSARDPWRQAEEQYF. In nucleotides, the CDR3 is TGCAGTGCTAGAGATCCCTGGAGACAGGCGGAAGAGCAGTACTTC. The chain carries TRBV20-1 and TRBJ2-7; a possible D gene is TRBD1 (6 bases). CDR1 and CDR2 (germline): DFQATT, SNEGSKA (reference sequence). Trimming took off 0 bases at V and 7 bases at J, with 19 bases between the two ends. CDR3 size: 15 residues.

This clone has ten or more counts. CDR3 bases: TGTGCCAGCAGTGAATCCGTGGGGAGACGCATTCAGTACTTC. Its translation is CASSESVGRRIQYF. The chain joins TRBV2 to TRBJ2-4; a weak D match, TRBD2 (5 bases). Germline V CDR1 and CDR2: SNHLY, FYNNEI. The CDR3 has 14 amino acids. V lost 2 bases to trimming and J lost 9 bases, with 14 bases between them. Full variable domain (missing parts from reference TRBV2 and TRBJ2-4): EPEVTQTPSHQVTQMGQEVILRCVPISNHLYFYWYRQILGQKVEFLVSFYNNEISEKSEIFDDQFSVERPDGSNFTLKIRSTKLEDSAMYFCASSESVGRRIQYFGAGTRLSVL.

This clone was counted at least ten times. Different DNA sequences within this sample yield the same CDR3. The chain links TRBV9 to TRBJ2-1, with D maybe TRBD2 (6 bases). Per germline, CDR1 SGDLS and CDR2 YYNGEE. This CDR3 is built from 14 residues. Trimming cost V 0 bases and J 9 bases, with 13 bases left between them. CDR3 DNA: TGTGCCAGCAGCGTAGTGCCCGGGCGGGGTGAGCAGTTCTTC. This translates into CASSVVPGRGEQFF.

This clone was seen repeatedly, ten times or more. This chain connects TRBV20-1 to TRBJ2-7; 7 bases are shared with TRBD2. This CDR3 comprises 13 residues. Germline-derived CDR1 and CDR2 are DFQATT and SNEGSKA (reference sequence). The junction had 2 bases not matched to a gene; V was cut back by 1 base and J by 2 bases. The CDR3 nucleotides read TGCAGTGCTAGAGTGCGGGAGCCCTACGAGCAGTACTTC. Translating it yields CSARVREPYEQYF.

This clone appeared many times. The chain links TRBV7-9 to TRBJ1-2; D is possibly TRBD1 (6 bases). The germline V and J ends were trimmed by 5 bases and 3 bases, with 10 bases remaining between them. CDR3 length: 13 residues. CDR1 is SEHNR and CDR2 is FQNEAQ in the germline V gene (reference sequence). This CDR3 reads CASSIRTDYGYTF. CDR3 nucleotide sequence: TGTGCCAGCAGCATCCGGACAGACTATGGCTACACCTTC.

Many counts were recorded for this clone. The chain is built from TRBV5-1 and TRBJ2-1; 11 nucleotides agree with TRBD2. V lost 0 bases and J lost 5; bases outside the gene matches: 4. This CDR3 has 16 amino acids. The germline gives CDR1 SGHRS, CDR2 YFSETQ. The CDR3 protein is CASSLVLAGADNEQFF. The CDR3, as DNA: TGCGCCAGCAGCTTGGTACTAGCGGGGGCCGACAATGAGCAGTTCTTC.

Regarding this clone: Possible read error: a much larger clone is one base away. This sample includes further DNA sequences coding for the same CDR3. This rearrangement joins TRBV6-4 to TRBJ1-4, with D maybe TRBD1 (5 bases). The CDR3 has 15 residues. Between the trimmed V and J ends, which lost 9 bases and 4 bases, there was a span of 18 bases. Germline CDR1 reads MRHNA; CDR2 reads SNTAGT. Written as DNA, the CDR3 is TGTGCCAGTAGTCCTGACCGGGGGAATAATGAAAAACTGTTTTTT. Translated, it gives CASSPDRGNNEKLFF.

Many counts were recorded for this clone. The chain uses TRBV5-4 and TRBJ2-5; tentative D call: TRBD1 (6 bases). The V and J ends lost 0 bases and 2 bases respectively, with 8 bases between them. There are 14 residues in the CDR3. Germline assignment: CDR1 SGHNT and CDR2 YYREEE (reference sequence). CDR3 DNA: TGTGCCAGCAGCTTGGCCGGGACACAAGAGACCCAGTACTTC. This encodes CASSLAGTQETQYF. Together with reference TRBV5-4 and TRBJ2-5, the CDR3 gives the full variable domain: ETGVTQSPTHLIKTRGQQVTLRCSSQSGHNTVSWYQQALGQGPQFIFQYYREEENGRGNFPPRFSGLQFPNYSSELNVNALELDDSALYLCASSLAGTQETQYFGPGTRLLVL.

The chain employs TRBV7-3 and TRBJ2-5; 9 bases map to TRBD2. The CDR3 totals 15 residues. Germline assignment: CDR1 SGHTA and CDR2 FQGTGA. V shed 2 bases and J 4 bases; nucleotides not matched to a gene: 5. The CDR3 coding sequence is TGTGCCAGCAGCTTAGGCGGGGGGGAATCAGAGACCCAGTACTTC. Residues: CASSLGGGESETQYF.

The V call is TRBV20-1, the J call TRBJ1-2, with D perhaps matching TRBD1 (6 bases). Germline CDR1 reads DFQATT; CDR2 reads SNEGSKA (reference sequence). The CDR3 covers 16 residues. Trimming shortened V by 5 bases and J by 2 bases, and 21 bases separated the two germline ends. CDR3 sequence reads: CSAPRQARGVNYGYTF. CDR3 coding DNA: TGCAGTGCTCCGCGACAGGCCCGAGGGGTAAACTATGGCTACACCTTC.

This clone was counted ten times or more. V and J are TRBV4-2 and TRBJ2-7, with 11 bases aligning to TRBD1. CDR3 length equals 17 residues. CDR1 and CDR2 from the germline V gene are LGHNA and YNFKEQ. Trimming took 0 bases from V and 5 from J; bases not matched to a gene: 9. In DNA, the CDR3 is TGTGCCAGCAGCCAAGATGTACCGGGACAGGGGGTTCACGAGCAGTACTTC. This sequence encodes CASSQDVPGQGVHEQYF.